This T cell receptor (beta chain) originates from a study of CD4+ T cells in melanoma. Study results and caveats: Diverse differentiation states were reported for melanoma neoantigen-specific CD4+ T cells.

Repertoires were generated with immunoSEQ multiplex PCR, while TCRdb's copy carries only in-frame clones and drops some. Of 9,500 to 12,000 clones in the sample, about 72% were seen once. Notes on this clone: Its antigen is as yet unknown.

The CDR3 runs 16 residues. The TCR was taken from a human donor with melanoma. The chain carries TRBV21-1 and TRBJ1-2. TRBV21-1 is classified as a pseudogene. Sequencing was performed on cells from a culture (not recorded whether cultured in vitro). The CDR3 region has the DNA TGTGCCAGCAGCAAAGTTTCCCCTAGCAGGAGATATTGCTACACCTTC. It codes for CASSKVSPSRRYCYTF.